The rows below give T cell receptor beta chains drawn from one sample of a study of blood T cell repertoires in COVID-19. The repertoire was sequenced with immunoSEQ multiplex PCR; TCRdb's copy has only in-frame clones and lacks some. The data hold some 330,000 clones, with under 85% observed a single time. Sequencing was done on a sample of PBMCs or T cells enriched from blood (not recorded which). The receptors originated from a woman between 50 and 59 years old who had recovered from COVID-19. Both conserved end residues are part of each CDR3. The order of the fields is clone size, J gene, V gene, D gene, CDR3 protein, CDR3 DNA. A D gene is named only where the DNA matches it firmly. Rows give clone size only sometimes, using once, few, many, or a class for an expanded clone.

clone size: -
J gene: TRBJ1-1
V gene: TRBV19
D gene: TRBD1
CDR3 protein: CASRQRIQGAAEAFF
CDR3 DNA: TGTGCCAGTAGACAGCGTATTCAGGGGGCCGCTGAAGCTTTCTTT

clone size: -
J gene: TRBJ2-1
V gene: TRBV19
D gene: -
CDR3 protein: CASSRHTLQFF
CDR3 DNA: TGTGCCAGTAGTAGGCACACCCTGCAGTTCTTC

clone size: few
J gene: TRBJ1-2
V gene: TRBV30
D gene: -
CDR3 protein: CAWSAGNYGYTF
CDR3 DNA: TGTGCCTGGAGTGCGGGTAACTATGGCTACACCTTC

clone size: -
J gene: TRBJ1-4
V gene: TRBV30
D gene: TRBD1
CDR3 protein: CAWSEGALTNEKLFF
CDR3 DNA: TGTGCCTGGAGTGAGGGGGCGTTAACTAATGAAAAACTGTTTTTT

clone size: -
J gene: TRBJ2-1
V gene: TRBV29-1
D gene: TRBD2
CDR3 protein: CSVASGLAGVNEQFF
CDR3 DNA: TGCAGCGTTGCCTCCGGACTAGCGGGAGTCAATGAGCAGTTCTTC

clone size: -
J gene: TRBJ1-2
V gene: TRBV30
D gene: TRBD1
CDR3 protein: CAWGRTGGGYTF
CDR3 DNA: TGTGCCTGGGGCCGGACAGGCGGCGGCTACACCTTC

clone size: -
J gene: TRBJ2-7
V gene: TRBV6-1
D gene: TRBD2
CDR3 protein: CASSDGTSGIYEQYF
CDR3 DNA: TGTGCCAGCAGTGACGGGACTAGCGGGATCTACGAGCAGTACTTC

clone size: -
J gene: TRBJ1-1
V gene: TRBV9
D gene: -
CDR3 protein: CASSTIGGGSTEAFF
CDR3 DNA: TGTGCCAGCAGCACAATAGGGGGTGGAAGCACTGAAGCTTTCTTT

clone size: -
J gene: TRBJ1-4
V gene: TRBV7-2
D gene: -
CDR3 protein: CASSLARTPNEKLFF
CDR3 DNA: TGTGCCAGCAGCTTAGCAAGGACTCCTAATGAAAAACTGTTTTTT

clone size: -
J gene: TRBJ2-2
V gene: TRBV9
D gene: -
CDR3 protein: CASSPGNRDKFSGELFF
CDR3 DNA: TGTGCCAGCAGCCCAGGAAACCGGGACAAATTTTCCGGGGAGCTGTTTTTT

clone size: -
J gene: TRBJ1-2
V gene: TRBV7-9
D gene: -
CDR3 protein: CASSLAQGNYGYTF
CDR3 DNA: TGTGCCAGCAGCTTGGCTCAGGGTAACTATGGCTACACCTTC

clone size: -
J gene: TRBJ2-7
V gene: TRBV5-4
D gene: TRBD2
CDR3 protein: CASSPGWGGDYEQYF
CDR3 DNA: TGTGCCAGCAGCCCCGGGTGGGGGGGAGACTACGAGCAGTACTTC

clone size: -
J gene: TRBJ2-3
V gene: TRBV5-1
D gene: TRBD2
CDR3 protein: CASSLKASAGGRTDTQYF
CDR3 DNA: TGCGCCAGCAGCTTGAAAGCTTCCGCGGGAGGGCGCACAGATACGCAGTATTTT

clone size: -
J gene: TRBJ1-2
V gene: TRBV7-6
D gene: -
CDR3 protein: CASSLSTDNYGYTF
CDR3 DNA: TGTGCCAGCAGCCTATCGACAGATAACTATGGCTACACCTTC

clone size: -
J gene: TRBJ2-1
V gene: TRBV11-2
D gene: -
CDR3 protein: CASSLVGTPPLEQFF
CDR3 DNA: TGTGCCAGCAGCTTAGTGGGCACTCCTCCCCTCGAGCAGTTCTTC

clone size: -
J gene: TRBJ2-5
V gene: TRBV5-1
D gene: -
CDR3 protein: CASSLSLIQETQYF
CDR3 DNA: TGCGCCAGCAGCTTGTCTCTAATACAAGAGACCCAGTACTTC